The 27 T cell receptor beta chains in this list originate from one sample, sequenced in a study of tissue T cells after allogeneic stem cell transplantation. The data were produced by immunoSEQ multiplex PCR, yet TCRdb's version contains in-frame clones alone and is incomplete. The table includes nearly 50,000 clones, roughly 73% detected once. Sequencing used sorted cells pooled from one or two spleens. Source of these receptors: a pool of C57BL/6 mice in good health.

As to this clone: The germline and genes are mouse ones. The read gets to within 1 residue of the CDR3 end, and the germline J gene fills in the rest. This chain links TRBV4 with TRBJ2-3; 13 positions match TRBD2. CDR1 and CDR2 from the germline V gene are LGHDT and YNNKQL (reference sequence). Germline trimming cut 4 bases from V and 3 bases from J; bases unmatched to any gene: 4. The CDR3 is 16 amino acids. CDR3 protein: CASSWTGGAHAETLYF. CDR3 bases read: TGTGCCAGCAGCTGGACTGGGGGGGCGCACGCAGAAACGCTGTAT.

Note on this clone: Gene names are mouse gene names. Read sequence stops 1 residue before the CDR3 end, and the germline J gene provides the missing end. Distinct nucleotide sequences in the sample also encode this CDR3. This chain links TRBV5 with TRBJ2-5, with D unresolved. Trimming shortened V by 4 bases and J by 0 bases, and 2 bases separated the two germline ends. The germline V gene has CDR1 LGHNA and CDR2 YNLKQL (reference sequence). CDR3 length equals 12 residues. The CDR3 bases that were read are TGTGCCAGCAGCCCAAACCAAGACACCCAGTAC. It codes for CASSPNQDTQY. The full CDR3 protein reads CASSPNQDTQYF.

Comments on this clone: Here the gene names and germline are mouse. The CDR3 is cut off 1 residue early in the read; its end comes from the germline J gene. The chain uses TRBV16 and TRBJ1-1; D not certain. The CDR3 consists of 12 residues. V lost 5 bases and J lost 2, with 6 bases in between. The germline V gene has CDR1 SGHSA and CDR2 FRNQAP. The CDR3 reads CASSRHNTEVFF. The CDR3 bases that were read are TGTGCAAGCAGCAGGCACAACACAGAAGTCTTC.

Sample share makes this clone medium-sized (0.01 to 0.1%). Gene names denote mouse genes. Incomplete CDR3 DNA: TGTGCCAGCAGTGATAGGGGAGAACAGTAC. Amino acids: CASSDRGEQY. The complete CDR3 protein is CASSDRGEQYF. The chain joins TRBV13-1 to TRBJ2-7, with a possible D match to TRBD1 (5 bases). The CDR3 end lies 1 residue beyond the end of the read and is filled in from the germline J gene. This CDR3 spans 11 amino acids. Trimming pared 1 base from V and 7 bases from J, leaving 6 bases between. From germline, CDR1 is NSHNY and CDR2 SYGAGN.

Comments on this clone: The gene names here belong to mouse. The missing CDR3 end, 1 residue past where the read stops, is filled in from the germline J gene. V is TRBV16 and J is TRBJ2-3; the D is unclear. Between the trimmed V and J ends, which lost 3 bases and 1 base, there was a span of 8 bases. CDR3 length: 14 amino acids. Germline lookup yields CDR1 SGHSA and CDR2 FRNQAP. The CDR3 loop reads CASSLGRGAETLYF. Incomplete CDR3 DNA: TGTGCAAGCAGCTTGGGGAGGGGTGCAGAAACGCTGTAT.

In regard to this clone: Genes here carry mouse names. The read comes to an end 1 residue before the CDR3 does, leaving the germline J gene to fill in the end. The rearrangement uses TRBV13-2 and TRBJ2-7; 7 nucleotides align to TRBD1. Germline lookup yields CDR1 NNHNN and CDR2 SYGAGS (reference sequence). J gave up 4 bases and V 3 bases, and 1 base lay outside the gene matches. The CDR3 covers 12 residues. This chain's CDR3 is CASGGGQYEQYF. Partial CDR3 DNA: TGTGCCAGCGGTGGGGGACAGTATGAACAGTAC.

As to this clone: The germline and genes are mouse ones. The read falls 1 residue short of the CDR3 end, and the missing part is taken from the germline J gene. The J gene is TRBJ2-2, the V gene TRBV16, with 12 bases matching TRBD2. V shed 4 bases, J shed 4 bases, and the junction held 7 bases outside the gene matches. The CDR3 has 17 amino acids. Germline-derived CDR1 and CDR2 are SGHSA and FRNQAP. Incomplete CDR3 DNA: TGTGCAAGCAGCTCGGGACTGGGGGGAAGGTTCACCGGGCAGCTCTAC. It translates to CASSSGLGGRFTGQLY. In full, the CDR3 reads CASSSGLGGRFTGQLYF.

Turning to this clone: Gene names and germline refer to mouse. The missing CDR3 end, 1 residue past where the read stops, is filled in from the germline J gene. The chain is built from TRBV12-2 and TRBJ2-5, with 7 positions matching TRBD2. There are 13 residues in the CDR3. Unmatched junction bases numbered 1, after V lost 1 base and J lost 4 bases. Looked up from germline, CDR1 is SGHLS and CDR2 is HYDKME. CDR3 residues: CASSLDWEDTQYF. The covered CDR3 bases are TGTGCCAGCTCTCTTGACTGGGAAGACACCCAGTAC.

In regard to this clone: Gene names are mouse gene names. CDR3 amino acids: CAWSRGQTSAETLYF. The CDR3 bases that were read are TGTGCCTGGAGTCGGGGACAGACTAGTGCAGAAACGCTGTAT. This sequence joins TRBV31 and TRBJ2-3, with TRBD1 matching over 7 bases. The read terminates 1 residue before the CDR3 end, so the remaining end is supplied by the germline J gene. CDR1 is GKSSPN and CDR2 is SITVG in the germline V gene. The CDR3 has 15 residues. Trimming took 1 base from V and 0 from J; bases not matched to a gene: 4.

About this clone: These gene names are mouse names. The read ends 1 residue before the CDR3 terminus; that terminus is restored from the germline J gene. The chain recombines TRBV31 with TRBJ2-7; TRBD1 might be the D (6 bases). This CDR3 has 12 amino acids. CDR1 is GKSSPN and CDR2 is SITVG in the germline V gene. The V end was cut by 1 base, the J end by 3 bases, with 7 bases between. The CDR3 loop reads CAWSQTGYEQYF. The sequenced CDR3 bases are TGTGCCTGGAGTCAGACAGGCTATGAACAGTAC.

In its sample, this clone was seen once. Gene names and germline match the mouse. Coverage ceases 1 residue before the CDR3 finishes, and the germline J gene fills in the end. The chain joins TRBV29 to TRBJ2-5; 9 nucleotides line up with TRBD1. This CDR3 spans 14 amino acids. V shed 6 bases, J shed 4 bases, and the junction held 5 bases outside the gene matches. Looked up from germline, CDR1 is MSHET and CDR2 is SYDVDS. Partial CDR3 DNA: TGTGCTAGCAGCCCCGGGACAGGGAAAGACACCCAGTAC. Amino acid sequence: CASSPGTGKDTQY. From start to end, the CDR3 is CASSPGTGKDTQYF.

Turning to this clone: The genes and germline here are from mouse. Read sequence stops 1 residue before the CDR3 end, and the germline J gene provides the missing end. J is TRBJ2-3 and V is TRBV5; D is undetermined. This CDR3 spans 15 amino acids. Germline V gives CDR1 LGHNA, CDR2 YNLKQL (reference sequence). V lost 2 bases and J lost 0, with 9 bases in between. The CDR3 here is CASSQPGPSAETLYF. Partial CDR3 DNA: TGTGCCAGCAGCCAACCGGGCCCTAGTGCAGAAACGCTGTAT.

To note about this clone: Any gene name here is a mouse gene name. The sequenced fragment ends 1 residue before the CDR3 boundary, so the rest is inferred from the germline J gene. The chain carries TRBV5 and TRBJ2-5; D tentatively fits TRBD1 or TRBD2 (5 bases each). Germline-derived CDR1 and CDR2 are LGHNA and YNLKQL (reference sequence). V was pared by 0 bases and J by 1 base, with 8 bases between. CDR3 size: 15 residues. CDR3 residues: CASSQEAGDQDTQYF. CDR3 DNA, as far as it was read: TGTGCCAGCAGCCAAGAAGCGGGGGACCAAGACACCCAGTAC.

A remark on this clone: The gene symbols are mouse symbols. The CDR3 goes on 1 residue after the read ends, and that part is filled in from the germline J gene. The chain links TRBV3 to TRBJ2-1; the match to TRBD2 covers 13 bases. The CDR3 is 16 amino acids. With V trimmed by 7 bases and J by 3 bases, 6 bases remained unmatched. Per germline, CDR1 SNHLY and CDR2 FYNGKV (reference sequence). CDR3 protein: CASTGTGGVAYAEQFF. The CDR3 bases that were read are TGTGCCAGCACCGGGACTGGGGGGGTGGCCTATGCTGAGCAGTTC.

A note on this clone: Genes here carry mouse names. Read sequence stops 1 residue before the CDR3 end, and the germline J gene provides the missing end. V is TRBV3 and J is TRBJ2-1; 7 bases are a match to TRBD2. In germline, CDR1 is SNHLY, CDR2 FYNGKV (reference sequence). The CDR3 is 15 residues long. V dropped 5 bases and J dropped 0; count of bases not matched to a gene: 4. The chain's CDR3 is CASSNDWANYAEQFF. CDR3 bases read: TGTGCCAGCAGCAACGACTGGGCTAACTATGCTGAGCAGTTC.

In regard to this clone: The genes are named according to mouse. The sequenced fragment ends 1 residue before the CDR3 boundary, so the rest is inferred from the germline J gene. The J gene is TRBJ2-5, the V gene TRBV5, with 8 nucleotides matching TRBD2. V was clipped by 1 base and J by 0 bases; unmatched bases: 3. The CDR3 contains 16 residues. Looked up from germline, CDR1 is LGHNA and CDR2 is YNLKQL (reference sequence). The covered CDR3 bases are TGTGCCAGCAGCCAAGTTTGGGGGGGAAACCAAGACACCCAGTAC. It codes for CASSQVWGGNQDTQY. The CDR3 as a whole reads CASSQVWGGNQDTQYF.

This clone was seen only a few times. Germline and genes: mouse. Sequencing ends 1 residue short of the CDR3 end; the germline J gene provides the rest. The identical CDR3 is also encoded by other nucleotide sequences in the sample. The genes are TRBV31 and TRBJ2-7, with 8 positions matching TRBD2. Germline V gives CDR1 GKSSPN, CDR2 SITVG. This CDR3 has 13 residues. V shed 0 bases, J shed 5 bases, and the junction held 3 bases outside the gene matches. The DNA read from the CDR3 is TGTGCCTGGAGTCTGGGGGGGCGGGATGAACAGTAC. Translation gives CAWSLGGRDEQY. Given in full, the CDR3 is CAWSLGGRDEQYF.

A word on this clone: The genes are named according to mouse. The read falls 1 residue short of the CDR3 end, and the missing part is taken from the germline J gene. J is TRBJ2-7 and V is TRBV12-2; D perhaps matches TRBD2 (6 bases). Germline V gene lookup returns CDR1 SGHLS and CDR2 HYDKME. V gave up 2 bases and J gave up 0 bases, with 10 bases separating them. This CDR3 contains 14 residues. The CDR3 loop is CASSPTGPSYEQYF. The DNA read from the CDR3 is TGTGCCAGCTCTCCAACTGGGCCCTCCTATGAACAGTAC.

In the case of this clone: The gene symbols are mouse symbols. Sequencing ends 1 residue short of the CDR3 end; the germline J gene provides the rest. V usage is TRBV17 and J usage is TRBJ2-7; D is unclear. The germline V gene encodes CDR1 MNHDT and CDR2 YYDKIL. Deletions cut 2 bases from V and 3 bases from J, with 5 bases between. The CDR3 runs 12 residues. The CDR3 sequence is CASSRPGYEQYF. CDR3 bases read: TGTGCTAGCAGTAGACCCGGCTATGAACAGTAC.

On this clone itself: All gene names here are mouse names. The observed sequence ends 1 residue before the CDR3 terminus, with the missing tail filled in from the germline J gene. This chain uses TRBV13-2 with TRBJ2-3; no firm D call. In germline, CDR1 is NNHNN, CDR2 SYGAGS (reference sequence). With 4 bases removed from V and 0 bases from J, the gap between germline ends came to 9 bases. The CDR3 runs 14 residues. The sequenced CDR3 bases are TGTGCCAGCGGTCCCCGCCAAAGTGCAGAAACGCTGTAT. Amino acids: CASGPRQSAETLY. From start to end, the CDR3 is CASGPRQSAETLYF.

As for this clone: Genes and germline are mouse. The sequence runs out 1 residue before the end of the CDR3; the remainder is reconstructed from the germline J gene. The chain has TRBV31 and TRBJ2-5; 9 bases are a match to TRBD1. J gave up 6 bases and V 1 base, and 8 bases lay outside the gene matches. In germline, CDR1 is GKSSPN, CDR2 SITVG. The CDR3 extends over 15 amino acids. The covered CDR3 bases are TGTGCCTGGAGTCCTACCGGGACAGGGAGGGACACCCAGTAC. This encodes CAWSPTGTGRDTQY. The full CDR3 is CAWSPTGTGRDTQYF.

Comments on this clone: Gene names and germline refer to mouse. From the germline J gene comes the end of the CDR3, since the read stops 1 residue before it. This chain links TRBV19 with TRBJ1-5; D is possibly TRBD1 (6 bases). The ends were cut back, 5 bases at V and 4 bases at J, with 13 bases in the middle. This CDR3 has 14 residues. Germline V gene data show CDR1 as FNHDT and CDR2 as SITEND (reference sequence). Incomplete CDR3 DNA: TGTGCCAGCAGCCTGCCGGGACAAAACCAGGCTCCGCTT. It specifies CASSLPGQNQAPL. The complete CDR3 protein is CASSLPGQNQAPLF.

As for this clone: The genes are named according to mouse. From the germline J gene comes the end of the CDR3, since the read stops 1 residue before it. The chain recombines TRBV2 with TRBJ2-7; D call uncertain. The CDR3 contains 14 residues. Germline values: CDR1 LGHNA, CDR2 YSYQKL. The V end was cut by 0 bases, the J end by 1 base, with 7 bases between. The covered CDR3 bases are TGTGCCAGCAGCCAAGAAACAGTATCCTATGAACAGTAC. Protein: CASSQETVSYEQY. The whole CDR3 sequence is CASSQETVSYEQYF.

A note on this clone: Germline and genes: mouse. The CDR3 end is not reached by the read, which stops 1 residue before it; the germline J gene fills it in. The chain carries TRBV13-2 and TRBJ2-4, with D tentatively TRBD1 (5 bases). Germline V CDR1 and CDR2: NNHNN, SYGAGS (reference sequence). Trimming cost V 3 bases and J 4 bases, with 6 bases left between them. This CDR3 has 12 amino acids. The CDR3 loop is CASGADKNTLYF. CDR3 bases read: TGTGCCAGCGGTGCGGACAAAAACACCTTGTAC.

A word on this clone: Gene names are mouse gene names. The CDR3 extends 1 residue past the end of the read, so its final part is completed from the germline J gene. The chain has TRBV13-2 and TRBJ1-6, with D perhaps TRBD1 (5 bases). TRBJ1-6 is placed among ORFs of uncertain function. The germline CDR1 and CDR2 sequences are NNHNN and SYGAGS (reference sequence). The CDR3 contains 13 residues. Trimming took off 5 bases at V and 4 bases at J, with 7 bases between the two ends. The CDR3 spells CASGDTYNSPLYF. The part of the CDR3 DNA that was read is TGTGCCAGCGGGGACACTTATAATTCGCCCCTCTAC.

This clone was found a few times. Gene labels here are mouse ones. Coverage ceases 1 residue before the CDR3 finishes, and the germline J gene fills in the end. This sequence joins TRBV16 and TRBJ2-7; 8 nucleotides line up with TRBD1. V dropped 1 base and J dropped 7; count of bases not matched to a gene: 6. The V gene's germline CDR1 is SGHSA and CDR2 FRNQAP. This CDR3 spans 14 amino acids. Here the CDR3 reads CASSLGTGGGEQYF. CDR3 bases read: TGTGCAAGCAGCTTAGGAACAGGGGGAGGGGAACAGTAC.

Comment on this clone: Here the gene names and germline are mouse. The read falls 1 residue short of the CDR3 end, and the missing part is taken from the germline J gene. The chain links TRBV13-1 to TRBJ1-3; D call uncertain. Trimming removed 4 bases at V and 0 bases at J, with 5 bases between. There are 13 residues in the CDR3. The V gene's germline CDR1 is NSHNY and CDR2 SYGAGN. The sequenced part of the CDR3 DNA is TGTGCCAGCAGTCAAAATTCTGGAAATACGCTCTAT. It encodes CASSQNSGNTLY. From start to end, the CDR3 is CASSQNSGNTLYF.